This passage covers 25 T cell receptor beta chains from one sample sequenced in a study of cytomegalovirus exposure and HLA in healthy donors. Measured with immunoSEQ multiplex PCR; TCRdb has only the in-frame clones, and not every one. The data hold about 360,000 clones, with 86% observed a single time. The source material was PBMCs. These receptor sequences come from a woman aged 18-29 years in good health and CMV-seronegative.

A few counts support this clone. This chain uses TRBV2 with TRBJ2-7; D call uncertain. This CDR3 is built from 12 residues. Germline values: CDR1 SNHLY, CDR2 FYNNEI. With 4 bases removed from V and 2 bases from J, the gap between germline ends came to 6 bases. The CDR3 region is CASSVTAYEQYF. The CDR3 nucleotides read TGTGCCAGCAGTGTGACTGCCTACGAGCAGTACTTC.

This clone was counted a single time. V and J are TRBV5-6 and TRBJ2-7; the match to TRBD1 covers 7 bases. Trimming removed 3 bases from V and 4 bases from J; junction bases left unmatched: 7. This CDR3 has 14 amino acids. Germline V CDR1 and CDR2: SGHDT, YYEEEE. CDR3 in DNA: TGTGCCAGCAGCTCGACAGGGAAAACTTACGAGCAGTACTTC. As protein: CASSSTGKTYEQYF.

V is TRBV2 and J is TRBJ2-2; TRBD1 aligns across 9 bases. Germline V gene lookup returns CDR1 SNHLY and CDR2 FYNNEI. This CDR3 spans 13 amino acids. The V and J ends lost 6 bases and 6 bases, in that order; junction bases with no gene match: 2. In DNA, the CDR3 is TGTGCCAGCAGAAGACAGGGGGCCGGGGAGCTGTTTTTT. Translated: CASRRQGAGELFF.

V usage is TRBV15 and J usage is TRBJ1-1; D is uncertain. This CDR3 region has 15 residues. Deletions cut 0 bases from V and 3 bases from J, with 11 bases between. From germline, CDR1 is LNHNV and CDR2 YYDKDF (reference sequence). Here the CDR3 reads CATSRDTLRDTEAFF. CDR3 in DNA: TGTGCCACCAGCAGAGATACGCTTCGGGACACTGAAGCTTTCTTT.

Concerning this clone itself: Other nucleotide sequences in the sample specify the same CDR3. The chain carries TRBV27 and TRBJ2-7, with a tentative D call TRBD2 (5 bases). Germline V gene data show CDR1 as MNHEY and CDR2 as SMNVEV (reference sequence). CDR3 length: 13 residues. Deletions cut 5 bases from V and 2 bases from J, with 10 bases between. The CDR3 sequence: CASSLRGTYEQYF. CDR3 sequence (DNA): TGTGCCAGCAGTCTCCGGGGTACCTACGAGCAGTACTTC.

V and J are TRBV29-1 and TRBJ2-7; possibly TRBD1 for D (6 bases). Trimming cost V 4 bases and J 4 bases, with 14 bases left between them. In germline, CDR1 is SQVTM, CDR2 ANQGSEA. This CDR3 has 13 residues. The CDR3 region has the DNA TGCAGCGTTGTATCCCCAGGGGAATACGAGCAGTACTTC. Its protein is CSVVSPGEYEQYF.

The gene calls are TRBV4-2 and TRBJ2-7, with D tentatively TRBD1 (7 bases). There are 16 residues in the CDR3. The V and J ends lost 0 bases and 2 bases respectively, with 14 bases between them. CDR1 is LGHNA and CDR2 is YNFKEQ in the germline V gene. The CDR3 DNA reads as TGTGCCAGCAGCCAAGATCGGGGGACAGCAACCTACGAGCAGTACTTC. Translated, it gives CASSQDRGTATYEQYF.

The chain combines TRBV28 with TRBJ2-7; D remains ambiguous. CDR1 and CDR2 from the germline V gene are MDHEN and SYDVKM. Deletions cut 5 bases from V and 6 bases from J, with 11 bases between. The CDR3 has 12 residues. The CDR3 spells CASSPRRGEQYF. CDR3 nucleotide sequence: TGTGCCAGCAGTCCTAGGCGAGGCGAGCAGTACTTC.

Here the CDR3 reads CASSPGQGPGGALHF. In DNA, the CDR3 is TGTGCCAGCAGTCCTGGACAGGGCCCTGGTGGGGCCCTCCACTTT. V gene TRBV28 combines with J gene TRBJ1-6; 8 positions match TRBD1. The CDR3 is 15 amino acids. The V segment lost 5 bases and the J segment 14 bases; nucleotides outside the gene matches: 14. From germline, CDR1 is MDHEN and CDR2 SYDVKM.

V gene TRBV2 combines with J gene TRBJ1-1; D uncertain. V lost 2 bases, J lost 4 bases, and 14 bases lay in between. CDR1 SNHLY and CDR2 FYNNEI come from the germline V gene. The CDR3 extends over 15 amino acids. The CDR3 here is CASSENGWSGTEAFF. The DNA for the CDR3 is TGTGCCAGCAGTGAAAACGGGTGGTCGGGCACTGAAGCTTTCTTT.

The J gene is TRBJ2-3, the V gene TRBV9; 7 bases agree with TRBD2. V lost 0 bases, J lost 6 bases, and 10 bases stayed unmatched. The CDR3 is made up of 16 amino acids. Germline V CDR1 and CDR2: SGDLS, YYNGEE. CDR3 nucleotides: TGTGCCAGCAGCGTAGGTGCGGGAGTAGGTATTGATACGCAGTATTTT. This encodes CASSVGAGVGIDTQYF.

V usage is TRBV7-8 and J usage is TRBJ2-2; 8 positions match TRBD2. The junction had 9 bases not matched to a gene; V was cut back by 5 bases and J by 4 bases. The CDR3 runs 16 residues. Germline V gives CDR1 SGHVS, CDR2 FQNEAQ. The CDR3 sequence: CASSQRTSGGTGELFF. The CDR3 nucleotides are TGTGCCAGCAGCCAAAGAACTAGCGGTGGCACCGGGGAGCTGTTTTTT.

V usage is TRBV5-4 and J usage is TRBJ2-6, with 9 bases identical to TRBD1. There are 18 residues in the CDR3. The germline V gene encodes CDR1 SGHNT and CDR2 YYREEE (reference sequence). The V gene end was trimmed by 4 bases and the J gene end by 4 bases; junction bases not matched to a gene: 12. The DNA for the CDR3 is TGTGCCAGCAGCCAAGGGGACAGGGAAGTTTCCGGGGCCAACGTCCTGACTTTC. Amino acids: CASSQGDREVSGANVLTF.

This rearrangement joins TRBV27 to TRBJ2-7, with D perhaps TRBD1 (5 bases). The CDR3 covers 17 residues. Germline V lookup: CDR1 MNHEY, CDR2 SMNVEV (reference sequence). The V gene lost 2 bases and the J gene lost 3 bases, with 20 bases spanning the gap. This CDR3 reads CASSLGAGHFLGYEQYF. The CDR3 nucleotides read TGTGCCAGCAGTTTAGGTGCAGGGCACTTTCTGGGCTACGAGCAGTACTTC.

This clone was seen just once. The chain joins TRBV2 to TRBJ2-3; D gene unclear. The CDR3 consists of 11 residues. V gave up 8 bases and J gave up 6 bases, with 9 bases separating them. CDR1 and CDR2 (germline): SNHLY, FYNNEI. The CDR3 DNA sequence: TGTGCCAGCCAGGCCGCTGATACGCAGTATTTT. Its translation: CASQAADTQYF.

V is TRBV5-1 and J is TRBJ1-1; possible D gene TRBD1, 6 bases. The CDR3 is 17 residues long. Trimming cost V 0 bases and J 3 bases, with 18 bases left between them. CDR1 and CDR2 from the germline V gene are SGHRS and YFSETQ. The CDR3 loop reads CASSLGSGRGADTEAFF. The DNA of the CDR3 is TGCGCCAGCAGCTTGGGATCCGGGCGGGGGGCGGACACTGAAGCTTTCTTT.

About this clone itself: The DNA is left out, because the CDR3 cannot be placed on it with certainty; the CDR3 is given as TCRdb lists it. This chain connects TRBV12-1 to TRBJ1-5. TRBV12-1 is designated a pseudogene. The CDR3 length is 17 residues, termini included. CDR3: CASSFAGGSWSNQPQHF.

CDR3 sequence: CASSVGEGDTQYF. The CDR3 DNA is TGTGCCAGCAGCGTAGGGGAGGGGGATACGCAGTATTTT. The chain has TRBV9 and TRBJ2-3; 7 nucleotides align to TRBD2. Germline trimming cut 0 bases from V and 6 bases from J; bases unmatched to any gene: 1. Germline assignment: CDR1 SGDLS and CDR2 YYNGEE. This CDR3 has 13 amino acids.

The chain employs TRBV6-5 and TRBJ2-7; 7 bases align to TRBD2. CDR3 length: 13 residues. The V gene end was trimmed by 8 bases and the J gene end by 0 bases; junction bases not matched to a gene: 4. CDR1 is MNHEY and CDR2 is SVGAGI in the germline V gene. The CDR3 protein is CASGEGSSYEQYF. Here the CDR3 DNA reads TGTGCCAGCGGGGAGGGGAGCTCCTACGAGCAGTACTTC.

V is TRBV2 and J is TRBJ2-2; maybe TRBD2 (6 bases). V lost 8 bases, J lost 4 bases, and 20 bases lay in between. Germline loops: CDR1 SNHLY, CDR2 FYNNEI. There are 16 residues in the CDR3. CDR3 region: CASAATRGGFTGELFF. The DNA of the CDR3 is TGTGCCAGCGCCGCCACGAGGGGAGGATTCACCGGGGAGCTGTTTTTT.

The CDR3 sequence: CASSATGAATNEKLFF. In DNA, the CDR3 is TGTGCCAGCAGTGCAACAGGAGCTGCAACTAATGAAAAACTGTTTTTT. The chain is built from TRBV6-1 and TRBJ1-4; perhaps TRBD1 as D (5 bases). V lost 4 bases and J 0 bases, leaving 12 bases between the germline ends. This CDR3 is 16 amino acids long. Looked up from germline, CDR1 is MNHNS and CDR2 is SASEGT.

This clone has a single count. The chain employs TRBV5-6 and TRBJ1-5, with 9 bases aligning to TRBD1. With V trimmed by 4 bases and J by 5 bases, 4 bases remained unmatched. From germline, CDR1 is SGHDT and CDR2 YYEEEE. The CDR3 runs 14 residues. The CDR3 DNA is TGTGCCAGCAGCAAAGACAGGGGGGATCAGCCCCAGCATTTT. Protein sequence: CASSKDRGDQPQHF.

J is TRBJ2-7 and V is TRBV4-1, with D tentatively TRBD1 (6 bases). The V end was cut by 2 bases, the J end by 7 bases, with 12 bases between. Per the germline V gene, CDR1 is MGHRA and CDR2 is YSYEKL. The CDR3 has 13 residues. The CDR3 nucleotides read TGCGCCAGCAGCCAACGACAGGCCCTAGAGCAGTACTTC. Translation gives CASSQRQALEQYF.

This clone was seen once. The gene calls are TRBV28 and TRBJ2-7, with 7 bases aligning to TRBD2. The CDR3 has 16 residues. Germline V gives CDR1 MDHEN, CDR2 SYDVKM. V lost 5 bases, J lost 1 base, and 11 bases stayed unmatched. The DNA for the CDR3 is TGTGCCAGCAGTCGAGCGAGGCGGGAGCGTTCCTACGAGCAGTACTTC. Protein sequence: CASSRARRERSYEQYF.

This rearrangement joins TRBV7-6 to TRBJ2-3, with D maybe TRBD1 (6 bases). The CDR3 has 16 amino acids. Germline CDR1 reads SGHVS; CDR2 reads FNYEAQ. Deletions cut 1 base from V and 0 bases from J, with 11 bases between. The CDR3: CASSLDGQFSTDTQYF. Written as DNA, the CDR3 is TGTGCCAGCAGCTTAGATGGACAGTTTAGCACAGATACGCAGTATTTT. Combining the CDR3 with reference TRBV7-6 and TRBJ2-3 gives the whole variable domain GAGVSQSPRYKVTKRGQDVALRCDPISGHVSLYWYRQALGQGPEFLTYFNYEAQQDKSGLPNDRFSAERPEGSISTLTIQRTEQRDSAMYRCASSLDGQFSTDTQYFGPGTRLTVL.